Below are 14 T cell receptor beta chains sequenced from a single sample in a study of blood T cell repertoires in COVID-19. Sequenced by immunoSEQ multiplex PCR; TCRdb stores in-frame clones only, minus some. The repertoire holds 200,000 to 250,000 clones, with 70% to 85% as singletons. Material: peripheral blood. These TCRs come from a man older than 75 with acute or convalescent COVID-19.

This clone was seen just once. The V and J genes are TRBV19 and TRBJ2-7; 11 bases are shared with TRBD1. V shed 11 bases, J shed 2 bases, and the junction held 8 bases outside the gene matches. The CDR3 loop spans 14 amino acids. CDR1 LNHDA and CDR2 SQIVND come from the germline V gene (reference sequence). The CDR3 region is CASTGGQGAYEQYF. The CDR3, as DNA: TGTGCCTCGACTGGGGGACAGGGGGCCTACGAGCAGTACTTC. The full variable domain, in which reference TRBV19 and TRBJ2-7 provide the parts outside the CDR3, is DGGITQSPKYLFRKEGQNVTLSCEQNLNHDAMYWYRQDPGQGLRLIYYSQIVNDFQKGDIAEGYSVSREKKESFPLTVTSAQKNPTAFYLCASTGGQGAYEQYFGPGTRLTVT.

The chain links TRBV28 to TRBJ1-2, with TRBD1 matching over 7 bases. Germline V gene sequence: CDR1 MDHEN, CDR2 SYDVKM. The CDR3 is 13 residues long. Losses at the gene ends were 3 bases for V and 7 bases for J; bases not matched to a gene: 5. The CDR3 DNA is TGTGCCAGCAGTTTGAGGGACAGTTCTGGCTACACCTTC. Protein product: CASSLRDSSGYTF.

The chain combines TRBV2 with TRBJ2-3; possible D gene TRBD2, 7 bases. V was cut by 11 bases and J by 2 bases, with 17 bases left in between. The CDR3 is made up of 14 amino acids. Germline V gene lookup returns CDR1 SNHLY and CDR2 FYNNEI. The DNA of the CDR3 is TGTGCCTCCAAAGGGGGGGTTAACACAGATACGCAGTATTTT. This sequence encodes CASKGGVNTDTQYF.

The rearrangement uses TRBV3-1 (or the pseudogene TRBV3-2) and TRBJ2-3; tentatively, D is TRBD2 (5 bases). This CDR3 spans 16 amino acids. Germline assignment: CDR1 LGHDT and CDR2 YNNKEL (reference sequence). Deletions cut 1 base from V and 2 bases from J, with 13 bases between. The DNA for the CDR3 is TGTGCCAGCAGCCAAGGTCAGCGGCTGGCCACAGATACGCAGTATTTT. This translates into CASSQGQRLATDTQYF.

The chain carries TRBV18 and TRBJ1-1, with 7 bases fitting TRBD1. Trimming took 3 bases from V and 5 from J; bases not matched to a gene: 6. The CDR3 is 14 amino acids. The germline CDR1 and CDR2 sequences are KGHSH and LQKENI. The CDR3 region is CASSPDRAGTEAFF. Here the CDR3 DNA reads TGTGCCAGCTCACCTGACAGGGCCGGGACTGAAGCTTTCTTT.

The V gene is TRBV6-6, the J gene TRBJ2-3, with 8 bases matching TRBD1. Germline assignment: CDR1 MNHNY and CDR2 SVGAGI (reference sequence). This CDR3 comprises 16 residues. With 7 bases clipped from V and 3 bases from J, the junction kept 12 bases outside the gene matches. The CDR3 loop reads CASTALTGAGTDTQYF. In DNA form, the CDR3 reads TGTGCCAGCACCGCACTGACAGGGGCTGGGACAGATACGCAGTATTTT.

V gene TRBV19 combines with J gene TRBJ1-5, with 10 bases identical to TRBD1. Trimming cost V 9 bases and J 2 bases; bases outside gene matches: 13. Per the germline V gene, CDR1 is LNHDA and CDR2 is SQIVND (reference sequence). CDR3 length: 17 residues. The chain's CDR3 is CASIDDRGLRGNQPQHF. For the CDR3, the DNA is TGTGCCAGCATCGATGACAGGGGGCTTCGGGGCAATCAGCCCCAGCATTTT.

The chain recombines TRBV19 with TRBJ1-1; D not certain. This CDR3 region has 13 residues. Germline V gene lookup returns CDR1 LNHDA and CDR2 SQIVND (reference sequence). With 2 bases removed from V and 4 bases from J, the gap between germline ends came to 8 bases. The CDR3 nucleotides read TGTGCCAGTAGTATAAGGGCGGGCACTGAAGCTTTCTTT. Translating it yields CASSIRAGTEAFF.

The chain combines TRBV7-2 with TRBJ1-6, with 7 bases matching TRBD1. CDR1 SGHTA and CDR2 FQGNSA come from the germline V gene. The CDR3 runs to 14 residues. As DNA, the CDR3 is TGTGCAGGCAGGGGGGAGATTAGGAATTCACCCCTCCACTTT. Translated, it gives CAGRGEIRNSPLHF.

As for this clone: The same CDR3 also results from other DNA sequences found in this sample. The rearrangement links TRBV19 to TRBJ1-5; D gene unclear. Trimming removed 3 bases at V and 3 bases at J, with 9 bases between. The germline CDR1 and CDR2 sequences are LNHDA and SQIVND (reference sequence). The CDR3 extends over 14 amino acids. CDR3 nucleotides: TGTGCCAGTAGTATCTTGGGAGTCAATCAGCCCCAGCATTTT. Amino acids: CASSILGVNQPQHF.

This clone has just a few counts. The chain joins TRBV7-9 to TRBJ2-7; D is uncertain. The CDR3 extends over 15 amino acids. V lost 0 bases and J lost 5, with 14 bases in between. Germline CDR1 reads SEHNR; CDR2 reads FQNEAQ (reference sequence). The DNA of the CDR3 is TGTGCCAGCAGCTTAGCGTTCATGCCAGGCGACGAGCAGTACTTC. Its translation is CASSLAFMPGDEQYF.

This clone was found a few times. The chain employs TRBV9 and TRBJ2-6, with 8 bases aligning to TRBD1. This CDR3 has 20 amino acids. From germline, CDR1 is SGDLS and CDR2 YYNGEE. V trimming: 0 bases; J trimming: 3 bases; junction bases outside the gene matches: 14. The CDR3 sequence is CASSVETWTGPLVGANVLTF. CDR3 DNA: TGTGCCAGCAGCGTAGAAACCTGGACAGGGCCCTTGGTTGGGGCCAACGTCCTGACTTTC.

The chain couples TRBV5-6 to TRBJ2-5; possible D gene TRBD1, 6 bases. In germline, CDR1 is SGHDT, CDR2 YYEEEE. Trimming took 3 bases from V and 2 from J, leaving 14 bases between them. This CDR3 has 15 residues. In DNA, the CDR3 is TGTGCCAGCAGCTGGGGGCACCCCGGACAAGAGACCCAGTACTTC. The encoded protein is CASSWGHPGQETQYF.

The chain uses TRBV7-9 and TRBJ2-1; 8 bases map to TRBD1. V gave up 5 bases and J gave up 7 bases; unmatched junction bases: 10. This CDR3 spans 15 amino acids. CDR1 and CDR2 (germline): SEHNR, FQNEAQ (reference sequence). The DNA of the CDR3 is TGTGCCAGCAGCCCACCGGGACAGGTCTGTAATGAGCAGTTCTTC. Its translation is CASSPPGQVCNEQFF.